The rows below give T cell receptor beta chains drawn from one sample of a study of cytomegalovirus exposure and HLA in healthy donors. The repertoire was sequenced with immunoSEQ multiplex PCR; TCRdb's copy has only in-frame clones and lacks some. The data contain 150,000 to 200,000 clones, approximately 9.5% of them singletons. The sequencing input was PBMCs. The receptor set was obtained from a woman in her 30s in good health and CMV-seropositive. Each CDR3 is given with its conserved first and last residue. The order of the fields is J gene, clone size, D gene, V gene, CDR3 protein, CDR3 DNA. A D gene is named only where the DNA matches it firmly. Clone size, where shown, is once, few, many, or a class for clones that have expanded.

TRBJ2-3,few,TRBD2,TRBV5-6,CASSLTSGSTDTQYF,TGTGCCAGCAGCTTGACTAGCGGGTCCACAGATACGCAGTATTTT
TRBJ1-1,few,NA,TRBV2,CASSDSGGALTEAFF,TGTGCCAGCAGTGATTCTGGGGGGGCCCTCACTGAAGCTTTCTTT
TRBJ2-7,few,TRBD1,TRBV19,CASSRTGKGYEQYF,TGTGCCAGTAGTAGGACAGGGAAAGGCTACGAGCAGTACTTC
TRBJ2-1,NA,NA,TRBV14,CASSRRDSYNEQFF,TGTGCCAGCAGCCGGCGGGACTCCTACAATGAGCAGTTCTTC
TRBJ2-4,few,NA,TRBV6-5,CASSYSQGTKNIQYF,TGTGCCAGCAGTTACTCACAGGGTACCAAAAACATTCAGTACTTC
TRBJ1-1,few,NA,TRBV7-9,CASSLAGANTEAFF,TGTGCCAGCAGCTTAGCGGGGGCGAACACTGAAGCTTTCTTT
TRBJ2-2,few,TRBD1,TRBV30,CARQGAFGELFF,TGTGCCCGACAGGGGGCATTCGGGGAGCTGTTTTTT
TRBJ2-3,NA,NA,TRBV12-5,CASGPRGTAQTDTQYF,TGTGCTAGTGGTCCCCGCGGGACAGCGCAAACAGATACGCAGTATTTT
TRBJ2-7,NA,NA,TRBV4-1,CASSRLTEETYEQYF,TGCGCCAGCAGCCGCCTGACAGAGGAGACCTACGAGCAGTACTTC
TRBJ2-7,few,TRBD2,TRBV6-5,CASSLGLAGGYEQYF,TGTGCCAGCAGCCTAGGACTAGCGGGAGGCTACGAGCAGTACTTC
TRBJ1-2,NA,NA,TRBV5-4,CASSLVEGLSYAF,TGTGCCAGCAGCTTGGTGGAGGGGCTCAGCTACGCCTTC
TRBJ2-3,NA,TRBD1,TRBV29-1,CSVEDLETGETDTQYF,TGCAGCGTTGAAGATCTTGAGACAGGGGAGACAGATACGCAGTATTTT
TRBJ2-1,NA,TRBD2,TRBV2,CAGTGTSGSILDEQFF,TGTGCCGGAACCGGGACTAGCGGGAGTATTTTGGATGAGCAGTTCTTC
TRBJ1-2,few,TRBD1,TRBV2,CASRETSAGGRYGYTF,TGTGCCAGCAGGGAAACCTCAGCAGGGGGAAGATATGGCTACACCTTC
TRBJ1-1,few,NA,TRBV5-1,CASSFSAGDTEAFF,TGCGCCAGCAGCTTCTCGGCGGGGGACACTGAAGCTTTCTTT
TRBJ2-7,few,TRBD1,TRBV27,CASSPGDRGYEQYF,TGTGCCAGCAGTCCCGGGGACAGGGGGTACGAGCAGTACTTC
TRBJ2-1,NA,NA,TRBV5-4,CASSYRAGSNEQFF,TGTGCCAGCAGCTACCGGGCGGGATCCAATGAGCAGTTCTTC
TRBJ1-2,few,NA,TRBV9,CASSVASGDGYTF,TGTGCCAGCAGCGTAGCATCAGGTGATGGCTACACCTTC
TRBJ2-7,NA,TRBD1,TRBV5-1,CASSFSTGAYEQYF,TGCGCCAGCAGCTTTTCCACAGGGGCCTACGAGCAGTACTTC
TRBJ2-3,NA,NA,TRBV9,CASSVGQGGWATDTQYF,TGTGCCAGCAGCGTTGGGCAGGGGGGTTGGGCCACAGATACGCAGTATTTT
TRBJ2-5,NA,TRBD2,TRBV30,CAWGYGSGTFGTQYF,TGTGCCTGGGGCTACGGTAGCGGGACTTTTGGGACCCAGTACTTC
TRBJ1-2,NA,TRBD1,TRBV7-8,CASSRNTGDYGYTF,TGTGCCAGCAGCCGCAATACAGGGGACTATGGCTACACCTTC
TRBJ1-1,NA,TRBD1,TRBV7-3,CAGSSQGNSAEAFF,TGTGCCGGCAGTTCACAGGGGAACTCGGCTGAAGCTTTCTTT
TRBJ1-2,few,NA,TRBV10-1,CASSAMRNYGYTF,TGCGCCAGCAGTGCGATGCGAAACTATGGCTACACCTTC